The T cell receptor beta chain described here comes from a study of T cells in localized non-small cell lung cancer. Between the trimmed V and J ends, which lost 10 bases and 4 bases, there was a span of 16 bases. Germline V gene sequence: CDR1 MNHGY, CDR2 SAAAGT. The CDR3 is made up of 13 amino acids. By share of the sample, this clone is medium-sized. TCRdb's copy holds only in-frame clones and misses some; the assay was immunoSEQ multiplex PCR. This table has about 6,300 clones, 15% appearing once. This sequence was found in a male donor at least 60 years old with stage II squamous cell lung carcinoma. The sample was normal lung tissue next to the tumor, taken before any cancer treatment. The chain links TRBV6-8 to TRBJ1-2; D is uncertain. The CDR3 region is CAIRPGGPYGYTF. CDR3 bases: TGTGCCATCAGGCCGGGAGGACCCTATGGCTACACCTTC.